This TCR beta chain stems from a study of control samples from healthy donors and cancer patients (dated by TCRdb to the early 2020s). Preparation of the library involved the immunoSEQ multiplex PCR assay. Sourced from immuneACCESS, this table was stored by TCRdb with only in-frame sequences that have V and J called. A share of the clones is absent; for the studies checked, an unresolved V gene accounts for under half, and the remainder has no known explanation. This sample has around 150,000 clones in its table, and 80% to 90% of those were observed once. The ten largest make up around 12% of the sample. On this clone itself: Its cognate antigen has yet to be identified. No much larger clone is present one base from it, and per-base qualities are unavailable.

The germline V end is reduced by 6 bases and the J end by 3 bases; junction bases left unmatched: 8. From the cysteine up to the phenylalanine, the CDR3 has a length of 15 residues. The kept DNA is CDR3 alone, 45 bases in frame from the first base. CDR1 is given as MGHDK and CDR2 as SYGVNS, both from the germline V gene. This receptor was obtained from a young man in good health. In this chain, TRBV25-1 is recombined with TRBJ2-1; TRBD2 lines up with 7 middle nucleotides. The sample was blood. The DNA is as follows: TGTGCCAGCAGGGAGGGGTTAGCGGGCTACAATGAGCAGTTCTTC. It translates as CASREGLAGYNEQFF.